The sequence of this T cell receptor beta chain was determined in a study of T cells expressing NK-cell markers. The overall study: Repertoires of TCR beta were obtained from T cells sorted as CD3+CD56+NKG2C+, CD3+CD56+NKG2C- and CD3+CD56-NKG2C+. Eight donors were sequenced, seven testing HCMV-seropositive and one testing seronegative. Study results and caveats: A range of about 1.0-7.5% of CD8+ T cells consisted of dominant NKG2C+ clonotypes in about six donors. In several donors, dominant clonotypes made up about 25-65% of CD3+CD56-NKG2C+ cells.

Following a re-call of the 5' RACE reads, TCRdb has one entry per CDR3 protein and lacks DNA. The table for this sample gives 550,000 to 600,000 distinct CDR3 sequences. Concerning this clonotype: Its antigen is not known.

The sequence was obtained from a man between 18 and 35 years old in good health. The material sequenced was blood T cells: a sorted CD56 or NKG2C T cell subset, CD4+ or CD8+ T cells, or bulk PBMC T cells (not recorded which).

The chain's CDR3 is CASSRSAAPGANVLTF. The genes are TRBV12-3 or TRBV12-4 and TRBJ2-6; TCRdb's D call of TRBD2 is untestable without DNA. The CDR3 has 16 amino acids.